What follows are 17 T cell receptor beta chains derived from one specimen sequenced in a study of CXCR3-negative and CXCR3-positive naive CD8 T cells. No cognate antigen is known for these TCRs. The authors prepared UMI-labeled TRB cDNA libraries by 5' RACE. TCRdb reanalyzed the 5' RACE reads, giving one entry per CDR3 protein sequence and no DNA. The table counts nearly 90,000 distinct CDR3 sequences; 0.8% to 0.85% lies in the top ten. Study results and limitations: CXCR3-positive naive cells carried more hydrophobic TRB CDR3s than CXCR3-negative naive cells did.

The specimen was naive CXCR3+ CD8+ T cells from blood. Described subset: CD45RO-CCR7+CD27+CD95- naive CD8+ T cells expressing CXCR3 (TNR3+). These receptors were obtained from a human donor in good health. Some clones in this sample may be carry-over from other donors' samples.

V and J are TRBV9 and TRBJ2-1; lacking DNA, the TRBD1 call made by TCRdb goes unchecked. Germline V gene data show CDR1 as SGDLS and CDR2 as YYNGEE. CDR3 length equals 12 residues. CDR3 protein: CASGLPGNEQFF.

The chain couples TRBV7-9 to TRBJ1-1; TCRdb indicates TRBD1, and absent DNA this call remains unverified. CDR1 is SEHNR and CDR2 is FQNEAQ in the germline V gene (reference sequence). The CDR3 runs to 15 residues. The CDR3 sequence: CASSLAPGQSTEAFF.

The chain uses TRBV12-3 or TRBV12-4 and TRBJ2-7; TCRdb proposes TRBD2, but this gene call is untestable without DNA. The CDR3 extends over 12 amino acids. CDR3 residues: CASSPRRYEQYF.

CDR3 protein: CASSQVEDTGELFF. This sequence joins TRBV4-2 and TRBJ2-2. The CDR3 sequence is 14 residues long. CDR1 LGHNA and CDR2 YNFKEQ come from the germline V gene.

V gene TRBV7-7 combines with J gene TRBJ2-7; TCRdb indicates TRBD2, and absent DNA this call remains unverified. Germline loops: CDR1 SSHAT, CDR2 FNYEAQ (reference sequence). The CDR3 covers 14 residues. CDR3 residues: CASSLRAGSYEQYF.

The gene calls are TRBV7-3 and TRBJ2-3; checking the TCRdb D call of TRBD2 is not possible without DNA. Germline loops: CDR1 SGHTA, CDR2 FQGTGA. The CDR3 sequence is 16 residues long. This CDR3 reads CASSLNAGRARDTQYF.

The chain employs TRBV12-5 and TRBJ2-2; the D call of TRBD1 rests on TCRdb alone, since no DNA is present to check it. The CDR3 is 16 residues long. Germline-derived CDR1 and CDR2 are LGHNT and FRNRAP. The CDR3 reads CASGLSAGGFPGELFF.

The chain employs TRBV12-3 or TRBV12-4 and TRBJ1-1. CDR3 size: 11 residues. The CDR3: CASNTNTEAFF.

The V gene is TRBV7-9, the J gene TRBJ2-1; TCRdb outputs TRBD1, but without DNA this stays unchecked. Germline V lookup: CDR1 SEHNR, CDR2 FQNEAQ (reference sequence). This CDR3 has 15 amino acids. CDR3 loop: CASSFIRGAYNEQFF.

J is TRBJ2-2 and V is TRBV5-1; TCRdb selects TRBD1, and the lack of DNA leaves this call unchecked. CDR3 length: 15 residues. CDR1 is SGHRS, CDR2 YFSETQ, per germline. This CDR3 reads CASSLVGADTGELFF.

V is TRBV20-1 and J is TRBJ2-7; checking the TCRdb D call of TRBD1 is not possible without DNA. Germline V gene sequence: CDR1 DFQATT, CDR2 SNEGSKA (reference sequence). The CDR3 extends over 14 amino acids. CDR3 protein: CSARADWDGYEQYF.

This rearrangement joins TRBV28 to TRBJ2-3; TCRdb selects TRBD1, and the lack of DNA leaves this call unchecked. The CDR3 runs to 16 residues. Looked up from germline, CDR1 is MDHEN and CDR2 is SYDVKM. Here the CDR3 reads CASRGHVPGEADTQYF. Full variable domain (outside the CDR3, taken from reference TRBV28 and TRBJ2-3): DVKVTQSSRYLVKRTGEKVFLECVQDMDHENMFWYRQDPGLGLRLIYFSYDVKMKEKGDIPEGYSVSREKKERFSLILESASTNQTSMYLCASRGHVPGEADTQYFGPGTRLTVL.

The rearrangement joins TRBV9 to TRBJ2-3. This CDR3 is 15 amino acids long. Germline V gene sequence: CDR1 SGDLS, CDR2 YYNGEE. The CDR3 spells CASSVAGKITDTQYF. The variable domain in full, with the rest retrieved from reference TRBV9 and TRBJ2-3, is DSGVTQTPKHLITATGQRVTLRCSPRSGDLSVYWYQQSLDQGLQFLIQYYNGEERAKGNILERFSAQQFPDLHSELNLSSLELGDSALYFCASSVAGKITDTQYFGPGTRLTVL.

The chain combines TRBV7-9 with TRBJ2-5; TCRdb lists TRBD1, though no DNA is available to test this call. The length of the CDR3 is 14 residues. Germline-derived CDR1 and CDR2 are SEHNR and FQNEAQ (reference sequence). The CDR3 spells CASSLLKGVETQYF.

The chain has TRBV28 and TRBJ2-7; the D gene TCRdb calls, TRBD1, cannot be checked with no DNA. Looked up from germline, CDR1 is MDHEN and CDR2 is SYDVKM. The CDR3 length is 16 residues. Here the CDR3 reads CASSLWSGTASREQYF.

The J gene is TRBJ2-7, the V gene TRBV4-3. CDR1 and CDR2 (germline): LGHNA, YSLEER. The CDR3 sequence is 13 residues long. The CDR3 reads CASSYLGNNEQYF.

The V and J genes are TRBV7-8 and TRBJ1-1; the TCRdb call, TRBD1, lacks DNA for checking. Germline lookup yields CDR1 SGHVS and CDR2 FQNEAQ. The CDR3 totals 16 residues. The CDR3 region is CASSLAPRGRNTEAFF.